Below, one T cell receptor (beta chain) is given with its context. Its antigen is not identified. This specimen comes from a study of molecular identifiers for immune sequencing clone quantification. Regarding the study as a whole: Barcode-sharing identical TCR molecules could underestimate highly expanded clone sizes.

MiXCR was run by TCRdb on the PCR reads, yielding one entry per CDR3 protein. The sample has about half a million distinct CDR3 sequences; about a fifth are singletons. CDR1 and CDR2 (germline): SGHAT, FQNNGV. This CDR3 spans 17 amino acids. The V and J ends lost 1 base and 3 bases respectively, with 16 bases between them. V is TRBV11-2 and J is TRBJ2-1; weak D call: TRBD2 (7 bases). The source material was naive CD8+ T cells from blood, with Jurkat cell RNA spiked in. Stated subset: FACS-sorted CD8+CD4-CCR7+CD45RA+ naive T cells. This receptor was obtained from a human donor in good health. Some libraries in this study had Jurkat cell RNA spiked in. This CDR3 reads CASSLVGGGPLYNEQFF. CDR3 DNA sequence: TGTGCCAGCAGCTTAGTCGGCGGGGGCCCCCTCTACAATGAGCAGTTCTTC.